The 26 T cell receptor beta chains reported below all come from one sample, sequenced in a study of cytomegalovirus exposure and HLA in healthy donors. PCR employed 60 Vbeta and 13 Jbeta primers. The assay was immunoSEQ multiplex PCR, and TCRdb's table has in-frame clones only and misses some. The sample includes around 130,000 clones, around 80% of them seen just once. The sequenced material came from PBMCs. These receptor sequences come from a woman aged 50 to 65 in good health and CMV-seronegative.

This clone has just one count. V and J are TRBV19 and TRBJ1-5, with a possible D match to TRBD1 (5 bases). V gave up 7 bases and J gave up 2 bases, with 15 bases separating them. CDR3 length: 15 amino acids. Germline CDR1 LNHDA, CDR2 SQIVND (reference sequence). The CDR3 region is CASIRAGRGNQPQHF. The CDR3, as DNA: TGTGCCAGTATTAGAGCAGGGAGGGGCAATCAGCCCCAGCATTTT.

This clone has more than one count but fewer than ten. V gene TRBV7-9 combines with J gene TRBJ2-6, with D perhaps TRBD1 (6 bases). The germline V gene has CDR1 SEHNR and CDR2 FQNEAQ (reference sequence). V was clipped by 3 bases and J by 12 bases, with 15 bases between them. This CDR3 spans 14 amino acids. CDR3 region: CASSLTGSESVLTF. The CDR3 DNA reads as TGTGCCAGCAGCTTGACAGGATCGGAGTCCGTCCTGACTTTC.

This sequence joins TRBV10-3 and TRBJ2-5, with 10 positions matching TRBD2. This CDR3 region has 17 residues. The ends lost 4 bases at V and 4 bases at J; junction bases unmatched: 12. Germline-derived CDR1 and CDR2 are ENHRY and SYGVKD. The CDR3 DNA follows: TGTGCCATCAGTGCAAGGCTAGCGGGAGAGGGAGGAGAGACCCAGTACTTC. Its protein product is CAISARLAGEGGETQYF.

The genes are TRBV27 and TRBJ2-1; 8 bases line up with TRBD2. The germline CDR1 and CDR2 sequences are MNHEY and SMNVEV (reference sequence). The CDR3 runs 19 residues. The V gene end was trimmed by 3 bases and the J gene end by 1 base; junction bases not matched to a gene: 14. CDR3: CASSFVPSGPRPSYNEQFF. For the CDR3, the DNA is TGTGCCAGCAGTTTTGTCCCTAGCGGGCCCAGGCCATCCTACAATGAGCAGTTCTTC.

The V gene is TRBV25-1, the J gene TRBJ1-1; D uncertain. The CDR3 contains 13 residues. The V gene's germline CDR1 is MGHDK and CDR2 SYGVNS. V was clipped by 2 bases and J by 1 base, with 5 bases between them. CDR3 nucleotides: TGTGCCAGCAGTGAACCCGGGAACACTGAAGCTTTCTTT. As protein: CASSEPGNTEAFF.

The rearrangement joins TRBV20-1 to TRBJ2-7; no reliable D call. Looked up from germline, CDR1 is DFQATT and CDR2 is SNEGSKA (reference sequence). The CDR3 is 11 amino acids. V gave up 3 bases and J gave up 2 bases, with 5 bases separating them. The chain's CDR3 is CSASGPYEQYF. CDR3 nucleotide sequence: TGCAGTGCTAGCGGTCCCTACGAGCAGTACTTC.

As DNA, the CDR3 is TGTGCCACCAGCACTCCGGGGGTCCAAGAGACCCAGTACTTC. Protein sequence: CATSTPGVQETQYF. This sequence joins TRBV15 and TRBJ2-5; TRBD2 might be the D (6 bases). The CDR3 is 14 residues long. In germline, CDR1 is LNHNV, CDR2 YYDKDF (reference sequence). With 4 bases removed from V and 1 base from J, the gap between germline ends came to 10 bases.

The genes are TRBV11-3 and TRBJ2-3; D is undetermined. The CDR3 has 16 residues. Per germline, CDR1 SGHNT and CDR2 YENEEA. Trimming cost V 2 bases and J 2 bases, with 14 bases left between them. In DNA, the CDR3 is TGTGCCAGCAGCTTATCCAGGCCAGGATTCACAGATACGCAGTATTTT. Its protein product is CASSLSRPGFTDTQYF. The full variable domain, rest sourced from reference TRBV11-3 and TRBJ2-3, is EAGVVQSPRYKIIEKKQPVAFWCNPISGHNTLYWYLQNLGQGPELLIRYENEEAVDDSQLPKDRFSAERLKGVDSTLKIQPAELGDSAVYLCASSLSRPGFTDTQYFGPGTRLTVL.

Concerning this clone itself: Different DNA sequences within this sample yield the same CDR3. The chain carries TRBV29-1 and TRBJ1-2; 10 bases map to TRBD1. V shed 6 bases and J 3 bases; nucleotides not matched to a gene: 1. Per germline, CDR1 SQVTM and CDR2 ANQGSEA. The CDR3 contains 12 residues. In DNA form, the CDR3 reads TGCAGCGTAGGGACAGGGGACTATGGCTACACCTTC. Amino acid sequence: CSVGTGDYGYTF.

The chain is built from TRBV28 and TRBJ1-3, with 9 nucleotides matching TRBD1. The CDR3 totals 17 residues. Germline V CDR1 and CDR2: MDHEN, SYDVKM. V trimming: 5 bases; J trimming: 2 bases; junction bases outside the gene matches: 10. The CDR3 region has the DNA TGTGCCAGCAGTACCCGGACAGGGGCAAGAACTGGAAACACCATATATTTT. This gives the protein CASSTRTGARTGNTIYF.

The rearrangement uses TRBV5-3 and TRBJ2-1, with D possibly being TRBD1 (5 bases). TRBV5-3 belongs to the ORF category, with a function that is uncertain. Trimming pared 4 bases from V and 3 bases from J, leaving 20 bases between. CDR3 length equals 17 residues. The CDR3 reads CARSPWIHKGRYNEQFF. CDR3 nucleotide sequence: TGTGCCAGAAGCCCTTGGATACACAAGGGGCGCTACAATGAGCAGTTCTTC.

The gene calls are TRBV11-3 and TRBJ2-1; possible D gene TRBD2, 5 bases. V shed 2 bases and J shed 0 bases, with 8 bases lying between them. The CDR3 extends over 15 amino acids. Per germline, CDR1 SGHNT and CDR2 YENEEA. CDR3 protein: CASSLSGSSYNEQFF. The CDR3, as DNA: TGTGCCAGCAGCTTAAGTGGGAGCTCCTACAATGAGCAGTTCTTC.

The chain uses TRBV28 and TRBJ2-7, with 8 bases lining up with TRBD2. Germline lookup yields CDR1 MDHEN and CDR2 SYDVKM. After removal of 3 bases from V and 2 bases from J, the junction contained 3 bases not matched to a gene. The CDR3 has 14 residues. The CDR3 region has the DNA TGTGCCAGCAGTTTTCTAGCGGGCACCTACGAGCAGTACTTC. Translation gives CASSFLAGTYEQYF.

CDR3 sequence: CASSLRGRSGETQYF. Here the CDR3 DNA reads TGTGCCAGCAGCTTGAGGGGGAGATCCGGGGAGACCCAGTACTTC. The rearrangement links TRBV7-9 to TRBJ2-5, with D possibly being TRBD1 (6 bases). The CDR3 is made up of 15 amino acids. Trimming stripped 3 bases from V and 5 bases from J, with 16 bases between. Germline CDR1 SEHNR, CDR2 FQNEAQ (reference sequence).

The chain links TRBV7-2 to TRBJ1-1; D is ambiguous. Germline CDR1 is SGHTA and CDR2 is FQGNSA. Trimming removed 8 bases at V and 4 bases at J, with 20 bases between. This CDR3 contains 15 residues. The CDR3: CASRTWGEAPTEAFF. The CDR3 coding sequence is TGTGCCAGCCGAACATGGGGAGAGGCCCCCACTGAAGCTTTCTTT.

This rearrangement joins TRBV27 to TRBJ2-3, with 9 bases lining up with TRBD2. This CDR3 has 16 residues. The V gene end was trimmed by 6 bases and the J gene end by 6 bases; junction bases not matched to a gene: 13. Germline CDR1 MNHEY, CDR2 SMNVEV (reference sequence). The DNA for the CDR3 is TGTGCCAGCAGCCCAGATCGCCTAGCGGGACTCGATACGCAGTATTTT. Translating it yields CASSPDRLAGLDTQYF.

For this clone: The junction and the germline gene differ at one end; a read error may be behind it. The chain employs TRBV7-7 and TRBJ2-7; D possibly corresponds to TRBD1 (6 bases). This CDR3 comprises 15 residues. Germline-derived CDR1 and CDR2 are SSHAT and FNYEAQ (reference sequence). CDR3 coding DNA: TGTGCTAGCAGCTTATCTTTGGACAGCTCCTACGAGCAGTACTTC. Amino acids: CASSLSLDSSYEQYF.

This chain uses TRBV5-8 with TRBJ1-4; D is ambiguous. Germline V lookup: CDR1 SGHTS, CDR2 YDEGEE. The CDR3 totals 14 residues. Trimming took off 4 bases at V and 4 bases at J, with 11 bases between the two ends. CDR3 in DNA: TGTGCCAGCAGCAGTCGCGTTGATAATGAAAAACTGTTTTTT. Translation gives CASSSRVDNEKLFF.

This sequence joins TRBV6-1 and TRBJ2-7, with unresolved D. V lost 4 bases and J lost 3, with 10 bases in between. The germline CDR1 and CDR2 sequences are MNHNS and SASEGT. CDR3 length: 13 amino acids. This CDR3 reads CASSAYRFYEQYF. DNA for the CDR3: TGTGCCAGCAGTGCTTATCGGTTCTACGAGCAGTACTTC.

The DNA of the CDR3 is TGTGCCAGCAGTTACTCGAGCGGGAATGGTGAAAAACTGTTTTTT. Translation gives CASSYSSGNGEKLFF. The chain recombines TRBV6-5 with TRBJ1-4; the D is unclear. V was pared by 0 bases and J by 7 bases, with 12 bases between. The V gene's germline CDR1 is MNHEY and CDR2 SVGAGI. The CDR3 covers 15 residues.

The chain recombines TRBV5-1 with TRBJ2-1, with D perhaps matching TRBD2 (5 bases). The CDR3 covers 17 residues. Germline loops: CDR1 SGHRS, CDR2 YFSETQ. The ends were cut back, 0 bases at V and 6 bases at J, with 19 bases in the middle. The CDR3 is CASSLVGRGARSNEQFF. CDR3 coding DNA: TGCGCCAGCAGCTTGGTAGGTCGGGGAGCTCGGAGCAATGAGCAGTTCTTC.

The chain is built from TRBV27 and TRBJ2-7; D ambiguous. CDR1 and CDR2 from the germline V gene are MNHEY and SMNVEV (reference sequence). V lost 2 bases to trimming and J lost 3 bases, with 5 bases between them. This CDR3 is built from 12 residues. The chain's CDR3 is CASSLIGYEQYF. The CDR3 region has the DNA TGTGCCAGCAGTTTAATCGGCTACGAGCAGTACTTC.

J is TRBJ2-7 and V is TRBV2; D is uncertain. Trimming pared 11 bases from V and 0 bases from J, leaving 11 bases between. CDR1 and CDR2 (germline): SNHLY, FYNNEI. This CDR3 is 12 amino acids long. This CDR3 is CASVDFSYEQYV. For the CDR3, the DNA is TGTGCCTCAGTCGACTTCTCCTACGAGCAGTACGTC.

This chain links TRBV19 with TRBJ1-1; possible D gene TRBD1, 6 bases. The CDR3 length is 15 residues. The germline CDR1 and CDR2 sequences are LNHDA and SQIVND (reference sequence). V was shortened by 3 bases and J by 1 base, with 12 bases between the two germline ends. CDR3 DNA: TGTGCCAGTAGTATTCGGAGGACAGCGAACACTGAAGCTTTCTTT. Translated, it gives CASSIRRTANTEAFF.

Notes on this clone: Compared with germline, one end of the junction differs, possibly owing to a read error. This specimen includes other DNA sequences encoding the same CDR3. The chain has TRBV27 and TRBJ1-1, with 8 positions matching TRBD1. This CDR3 is built from 16 residues. Germline lookup yields CDR1 MNHEY and CDR2 SMNVEV (reference sequence). The CDR3 region is CASSLFGRGPDTEAFF. The CDR3, as DNA: TGTGCCAGCAGTTTATTCGGCAGGGGGCCAGACACTGAGGCTTTCTTT.

This chain links TRBV19 with TRBJ2-5; 9 bases align to TRBD2. V was pared by 3 bases and J by 1 base, with 3 bases of the junction left unmatched. Germline V gives CDR1 LNHDA, CDR2 SQIVND (reference sequence). The CDR3 contains 15 residues. The DNA of the CDR3 is TGTGCCAGTAGTATTCGGCGGGAGGGCCAAGAGACCCAGTACTTC. Translated: CASSIRREGQETQYF.